The sample holds a few counts of the clone carrying this T cell receptor beta chain. The data belong to a study of T cell changes during pregnancy in multiple sclerosis. Repertoires were generated with immunoSEQ multiplex PCR, while TCRdb's copy carries only in-frame clones and drops some. The data show tens of thousands of clones, approximately 90% seen once. The V gene lost 5 bases and the J gene lost 3 bases, with 11 bases spanning the gap. Germline V gene lookup returns CDR1 LNHDA and CDR2 SQIVND (reference sequence). The CDR3 consists of 13 residues. The clonotype originates from a female donor with multiple sclerosis, enrolled in a pregnancy study. The sample here was peripheral blood, taken before pregnancy. The rearrangement links TRBV19 to TRBJ2-7; a possible D gene is TRBD1 (5 bases). This CDR3 is CASSQDSFYEQYF. In DNA, the CDR3 is TGTGCCAGTAGTCAAGACAGCTTCTACGAGCAGTACTTC.